The 13 T cell receptor beta chains below were found in one sample sequenced in a study of early T cells in non-severe SARS-CoV-2 infection. Each CDR3 protein is one row after TCRdb ran MiXCR on the 5' RACE reads. Of over 30,000 distinct CDR3 sequences listed, 5% to 6% are singletons. Sequencing used whole blood, obtained at baseline. These receptor sequences come from an adult who was a healthcare worker with PCR-confirmed SARS-CoV-2 infection or an uninfected control (not recorded which).

This clonotype came up many times. The chain is built from TRBV30 and TRBJ2-7, with D hard to call. V dropped 5 bases and J dropped 3 bases, with 5 bases sitting between them. Germline V gene sequence: CDR1 GTSNPN, CDR2 SVGIG (reference sequence). The CDR3 contains 10 residues. CDR3 nucleotides: TGTGCCTGGGGGCACTACGAGCAGTACTTC. It yields the protein CAWGHYEQYF.

The chain combines TRBV18 with TRBJ2-3; weak D call: TRBD2 (7 bases). This CDR3 is 16 amino acids long. Per germline, CDR1 KGHSH and CDR2 LQKENI. V was cut by 1 base and J by 3 bases, with 14 bases left in between. The chain's CDR3 is CASSPRAGAVTDTQYF. In nucleotides, the CDR3 is TGTGCCAGCTCACCACGCGCGGGGGCTGTGACAGATACGCAGTATTTT.

This clonotype was detected ten times or more. The V call is TRBV6-7, the J call TRBJ2-7, with D maybe TRBD1 (5 bases). TRBV6-7 is assigned to the ORF class and has an uncertain function. The CDR3 totals 15 residues. Trimming cost V 0 bases and J 3 bases, with 12 bases left between them. The CDR3 bases are TGTGCCAGCAGTTACTCGGGGCGGATTTTCTACGAGCAGTACGTC. It yields the protein CASSYSGRIFYEQYV.

This clonotype was found many times. The rearrangement links TRBV7-3 to TRBJ2-7; unclear D gene. The germline V gene has CDR1 SGHTA and CDR2 FQGTGA. The CDR3 length is 14 residues. Trimming stripped 1 base from V and 1 base from J, with 8 bases between. The CDR3 coding sequence is TGTGCCAGCAGCTTAAACGACGGATCCTACGAGCAGTACTTC. Its translation is CASSLNDGSYEQYF.

This clonotype was recorded at least ten times. The chain has TRBV5-4 and TRBJ1-3; D uncertain. Trimming stripped 4 bases from V and 0 bases from J, with 14 bases between. The germline V gene has CDR1 SGHNT and CDR2 YYREEE (reference sequence). This CDR3 spans 16 amino acids. CDR3 DNA sequence: TGTGCCAGCAGCCTGGATAGTCTTAGCTCTGGAAACACCATATATTTT. Protein sequence: CASSLDSLSSGNTIYF.

With regard to this clonotype: With a much larger clone just one base away, this may be a read error. Because the CDR3 is missing its conserved closing phenylalanine or tryptophan, this is likely a read error. The gene calls are TRBV6-4 and TRBJ2-2, with 7 bases lining up with TRBD2. Germline values: CDR1 MRHNA, CDR2 SNTAGT. With 4 bases clipped from V and 4 bases from J, the junction kept 0 bases outside the gene matches. This CDR3 comprises 13 residues. This CDR3 reads CASSGTSTGELFL. In DNA form, the CDR3 reads TGTGCCAGCAGTGGGACTAGCACCGGGGAGCTGTTTTTA.

DNA for the CDR3: TGTGCCAGCAGCTTTGACAGGCGGGCCTACGAGCAGTACTTC. The encoded protein is CASSFDRRAYEQYF. J is TRBJ2-7 and V is TRBV11-2; a possible D gene is TRBD1 (6 bases). Germline CDR1 SGHAT, CDR2 FQNNGV. V shed 3 bases and J shed 2 bases, with 11 bases lying between them. The CDR3 extends over 14 amino acids.

This clonotype was seen repeatedly, ten times or more. The V call is TRBV9, the J call TRBJ2-7; TRBD2 is a possible D gene (5 bases). V was clipped by 0 bases and J by 0 bases, with 10 bases between them. CDR1 and CDR2 (germline): SGDLS, YYNGEE. The CDR3 sequence is 15 residues long. The CDR3 sequence is CASSVADGLSYEQYF. The CDR3 nucleotides are TGTGCCAGCAGCGTAGCGGACGGACTCTCCTACGAGCAGTACTTC.

This clonotype has ten or more counts. The CDR3 region has the DNA TGTGCCAGCAGCTTAGGACCTAGCGGAGAGACCCAGTACTTC. This gives the protein CASSLGPSGETQYF. The rearrangement links TRBV11-2 to TRBJ2-5, with 7 bases that match TRBD2. CDR3 length: 14 residues. CDR1 and CDR2 from the germline V gene are SGHAT and FQNNGV. V was pared by 1 base and J by 4 bases, with 3 bases of the junction left unmatched.

This clonotype has at least ten counts. The genes are TRBV11-1 and TRBJ2-1, with D perhaps matching TRBD2 (6 bases). CDR3 length equals 14 residues. V lost 5 bases to trimming and J lost 0 bases, with 8 bases between them. CDR1 and CDR2 (germline): SGHAT, FQDESV (reference sequence). The CDR3 bases are TGTGCCAGCAGCACGGGACTCTCCTACAATGAGCAGTTCTTC. Translation gives CASSTGLSYNEQFF. Full variable domain (remainder filled in from reference TRBV11-1 and TRBJ2-1): EAEVAQSPRYKITEKSQAVAFWCDPISGHATLYWYRQILGQGPELLVQFQDESVVDDSQLPKDRFSAERLKGVDSTLKIQPAELGDSAMYLCASSTGLSYNEQFFGPGTRLTVL.

This clonotype has more than one count but fewer than ten. This chain uses TRBV19 with TRBJ2-3; TRBD1 agrees at 10 bases. CDR1 and CDR2 (germline): LNHDA, SQIVND (reference sequence). The CDR3 spans 16 residues. V lost 6 bases and J lost 1; bases outside the gene matches: 7. The CDR3 sequence is CASSRDRGRRTDTQYF. The DNA of the CDR3 is TGTGCCAGTAGCCGAGACAGGGGGCGACGCACAGATACGCAGTATTTT.

This clonotype is categorized as medium-sized. V and J are TRBV7-2 and TRBJ2-3, with TRBD1 matching over 8 bases. The V gene's germline CDR1 is SGHTA and CDR2 FQGNSA. This CDR3 comprises 16 residues. Trimming took 5 bases from V and 2 from J; bases not matched to a gene: 9. The chain's CDR3 is CASSPRGTGDTDTQYF. DNA for the CDR3: TGTGCCAGCAGCCCTAGAGGGACAGGAGACACAGATACGCAGTATTTT.

This clonotype was seen many times. This chain links TRBV3-1 with TRBJ2-7; 7 bases agree with TRBD1. The germline V gene has CDR1 LGHDT and CDR2 YNNKEL (reference sequence). The trim removed 1 base at V and 4 bases at J, leaving 7 bases unmatched. This CDR3 region has 15 residues. CDR3 coding DNA: TGTGCCAGCAGCCAAGGGGCAGGGGGATCGTACGAGCAGTACTTC. As protein: CASSQGAGGSYEQYF.